These 11 T cell receptor beta chains were sequenced from one sample in a study of control samples from healthy donors and cancer patients. Using immunoSEQ multiplex PCR, the repertoire was profiled, and TCRdb retains in-frame clones only, with some absent. The sample comprises tens of thousands of clones, 84% of which are singletons, and less than 15% rests with the top ten. Sequenced material: blood. The receptors come from a man aged 45-65 years in good health.

This clone showed up just once. The chain combines TRBV7-8 with TRBJ2-5, with D uncertain. Germline V lookup: CDR1 SGHVS, CDR2 FQNEAQ. The CDR3 is made up of 14 amino acids. V was cut by 1 base and J by 2 bases, with 8 bases left in between. This CDR3 is CASSLEIQQETQYF. DNA of the CDR3: TGTGCCAGCAGCTTAGAAATTCAACAAGAGACCCAGTACTTC.

The rearrangement joins TRBV2 to TRBJ1-3; D might be TRBD1 (5 bases). The germline CDR1 and CDR2 sequences are SNHLY and FYNNEI. V dropped 0 bases and J dropped 0 bases, with 18 bases sitting between them. This CDR3 comprises 19 residues. This CDR3 reads CASSEALRGEKSSGNTIYF. The CDR3 nucleotides are TGTGCCAGCAGTGAAGCGCTTCGGGGGGAAAAGAGCTCTGGAAACACCATATATTTT.

The CDR3 sequence is CATRTSGGPPSGEQYF. CDR3 sequence (DNA): TGCGCCACCCGGACTAGCGGGGGGCCCCCTTCGGGTGAGCAGTACTTC. V is TRBV5-1 and J is TRBJ2-7; 14 nucleotides match TRBD2. This CDR3 has 16 residues. CDR1 is SGHRS, CDR2 YFSETQ, per germline. Trimming cost V 9 bases and J 7 bases; bases outside gene matches: 15.

V is TRBV6-5 and J is TRBJ1-1; maybe TRBD1 (5 bases). Germline CDR1 reads MNHEY; CDR2 reads SVGAGI. V dropped 10 bases and J dropped 4 bases, with 16 bases sitting between them. The CDR3 loop spans 13 amino acids. Written as DNA, the CDR3 is TGTGCCATCATACCAGCAGGGTCCACTGAAGCTTTCTTT. Protein: CAIIPAGSTEAFF.

The rearrangement joins TRBV28 to TRBJ2-2; no clear D. The CDR3 covers 11 residues. Trimming shortened V by 5 bases and J by 8 bases, and 6 bases separated the two germline ends. CDR1 is MDHEN and CDR2 is SYDVKM in the germline V gene. The DNA for the CDR3 is TGTGCCAGCAGTCCCCCTGGGGAGCTGTTTTTT. Its protein product is CASSPPGELFF.

V is TRBV30 and J is TRBJ1-2; TRBD1 is a possible D gene (6 bases). Germline V gene data show CDR1 as GTSNPN and CDR2 as SVGIG (reference sequence). CDR3 length equals 15 residues. Trimming removed 0 bases at V and 2 bases at J, with 13 bases between. The CDR3 DNA follows: TGTGCCTGGAGTGTACGGTCAGGGGTGAACTATGGCTACACCTTC. It codes for CAWSVRSGVNYGYTF.

J is TRBJ2-1 and V is TRBV5-4, with D possibly called TRBD1 or TRBD2 (5 bases each). Germline-derived CDR1 and CDR2 are SGHNT and YYREEE (reference sequence). Trimming cost V 4 bases and J 6 bases, with 17 bases left between them. The CDR3 has 15 residues. The CDR3 sequence: CASSRRDLLINEQFF. CDR3 sequence (DNA): TGTGCCAGCAGCCGTAGGGACCTTTTAATCAATGAGCAGTTCTTC.

The chain carries TRBV4-3 and TRBJ2-1, with D possibly matching TRBD2 (5 bases). Trimming took 2 bases from V and 7 from J, leaving 12 bases between them. Germline V lookup: CDR1 LGHNA, CDR2 YSLEER. CDR3 length: 14 amino acids. The CDR3 region has the DNA TGCGCCAGCAGCCAAAAGGCAGGAGGTAATGAGCAGTTCTTC. Translating gives CASSQKAGGNEQFF.

This chain links TRBV19 with TRBJ2-6; 10 nucleotides match TRBD1. V was pared by 5 bases and J by 13 bases, with 5 bases of the junction left unmatched. Germline loops: CDR1 LNHDA, CDR2 SQIVND (reference sequence). The length of the CDR3 is 13 residues. CDR3 in amino acids: CASSAWTGGVLTF. In nucleotides, the CDR3 is TGTGCCAGTAGTGCCTGGACAGGGGGTGTCCTGACTTTC.

This clone has a single count. This sequence joins TRBV6-5 and TRBJ2-1, with TRBD2 identical over 9 bases. V trimming: 0 bases; J trimming: 4 bases; junction bases outside the gene matches: 4. Germline V lookup: CDR1 MNHEY, CDR2 SVGAGI. CDR3 length equals 16 residues. DNA for the CDR3: TGTGCCAGCAGTTACTCGACCGCGGGAGGGTACAATGAGCAGTTCTTC. It codes for CASSYSTAGGYNEQFF.

The genes are TRBV7-6 and TRBJ2-1; 8 bases are a match to TRBD2. Germline V lookup: CDR1 SGHVS, CDR2 FNYEAQ. The CDR3 extends over 14 amino acids. The V gene end was trimmed by 5 bases and the J gene end by 7 bases; junction bases not matched to a gene: 7. The DNA of the CDR3 is TGTGCCAGCAGCCCCCGGACTAGCTTAAATGAGCAGTTCTTC. It yields the protein CASSPRTSLNEQFF.